One and the same sample provided the 30 T cell receptor beta chains below, sequenced in a study of a mutant IDH1 vaccine in newly diagnosed glioma. The table came from immunoSEQ multiplex PCR; TCRdb's copy has only in-frame clones and leaves some out. The table shows approximately 79,000 clones, with approximately 85% occurring only once. These receptors have no identified antigens. Sample time point: week 23, last vaccination. Doses comprised 300 ug of mutant IDH1 20-mer peptide each, plus topical imiquimod. This specimen was PBMCs, taken from a glioma patient whose treatment included an IDH1 peptide vaccine. The receptors derive from a woman in her fifties or sixties with glioma.

The sample holds one count of this clone. This rearrangement joins TRBV5-1 to TRBJ1-1; 7 nucleotides match TRBD1. Trimming removed 2 bases from V and 5 bases from J; junction bases left unmatched: 9. The CDR3 loop spans 15 amino acids. Germline CDR1 and CDR2: SGHRS and YFSETQ. The CDR3 loop is CASSFGPGGDTEAFF. The CDR3 DNA follows: TGCGCCAGCAGCTTTGGTCCAGGGGGGGATACTGAAGCTTTCTTT.

The chain joins TRBV5-5 to TRBJ2-1; tentative D call: TRBD2 (6 bases). V was pared by 4 bases and J by 9 bases, with 17 bases between. In germline, CDR1 is SGHKS, CDR2 YYEKEE (reference sequence). This CDR3 region has 14 residues. Written as DNA, the CDR3 is TGTGCCAGCAGCCGGACCCCCCGGGGAGGTGAGCAGTTCTTC. Its translation is CASSRTPRGGEQFF.

The chain recombines TRBV4-1 with TRBJ2-7, with D possibly being TRBD1 (6 bases). This CDR3 has 17 residues. Germline CDR1 MGHRA, CDR2 YSYEKL. The V end was cut by 0 bases, the J end by 4 bases, with 19 bases between. The CDR3 spells CASSQDGGRGTRYEQYF. The DNA for the CDR3 is TGCGCCAGCAGCCAAGACGGCGGCAGGGGAACGAGGTACGAGCAGTACTTC.

The DNA for the CDR3 is TGCGCCAGCAGCCCAACCGGGACACAAAACACTGAAGCTTTCTTT. It codes for CASSPTGTQNTEAFF. The chain combines TRBV5-1 with TRBJ1-1, with D possibly being TRBD1 (6 bases). CDR3 length: 15 amino acids. V was clipped by 4 bases and J by 2 bases, with 15 bases between them. Germline CDR1 reads SGHRS; CDR2 reads YFSETQ.

The chain has TRBV5-4 and TRBJ2-1, with D tentatively TRBD1 or TRBD2 (5 bases each). This CDR3 has 16 amino acids. V shed 0 bases and J shed 10 bases, with 20 bases lying between them. CDR1 and CDR2 from the germline V gene are SGHNT and YYREEE (reference sequence). CDR3 sequence reads: CASSLAVAGAEGEQFF. The CDR3 nucleotides are TGTGCCAGCAGCTTGGCCGTGGCGGGCGCAGAGGGGGAGCAGTTCTTC.

J is TRBJ2-7 and V is TRBV5-4, with TRBD1 matching 7 bases. The germline CDR1 and CDR2 sequences are SGHNT and YYREEE (reference sequence). This CDR3 is 15 amino acids long. V was clipped by 0 bases and J by 0 bases; unmatched bases: 3. Here the CDR3 DNA reads TGTGCCAGCAGCTTGGCCGGGACAGTCTCCTACGAGCAGTACTTC. Its protein product is CASSLAGTVSYEQYF.

The chain is built from TRBV28 and TRBJ1-1, with a tentative D call TRBD1 (6 bases). Germline V gene lookup returns CDR1 MDHEN and CDR2 SYDVKM. The CDR3 has 15 amino acids. Trimming stripped 5 bases from V and 4 bases from J, with 17 bases between. CDR3 DNA: TGTGCCAGCAGTGACACAGGGTCTATTGCCACTGAAGCTTTCTTT. Residues: CASSDTGSIATEAFF.

The gene calls are TRBV13 and TRBJ2-3, with D possibly being TRBD2 (5 bases). CDR1 and CDR2 from the germline V gene are PRHDT and FYEKMQ (reference sequence). Between the trimmed V and J ends, which lost 5 bases and 14 bases, there was a span of 17 bases. CDR3 length equals 12 residues. The CDR3 DNA sequence: TGTGCCAGCAGCCCTGTGACTAATCGTCTGTATTTT. This translates into CASSPVTNRLYF.

This clone was detected only a few times. The chain recombines TRBV9 with TRBJ1-1; TRBD1 might be the D (5 bases). The CDR3 is made up of 15 amino acids. Looked up from germline, CDR1 is SGDLS and CDR2 is YYNGEE. V was pared by 3 bases and J by 0 bases, with 12 bases between. The CDR3 coding sequence is TGTGCCAGCAGCGCCACCGGACAATTGAACACTGAAGCTTTCTTT. The encoded protein is CASSATGQLNTEAFF.

The gene calls are TRBV6-1 and TRBJ2-5; 9 nucleotides agree with TRBD1. CDR3 length: 15 amino acids. Trimming took 6 bases from V and 6 from J; bases not matched to a gene: 11. The V gene's germline CDR1 is MNHNS and CDR2 SASEGT. CDR3 region: CASRAPGQGRKTQYF. The CDR3 DNA reads TGTGCCAGCAGGGCACCGGGACAGGGAAGAAAGACCCAGTACTTC.

This chain uses TRBV2 with TRBJ2-7; 7 nucleotides agree with TRBD2. V dropped 8 bases and J dropped 0; count of bases not matched to a gene: 4. Looked up from germline, CDR1 is SNHLY and CDR2 is FYNNEI. The CDR3 runs 13 residues. CDR3 nucleotide sequence: TGTGCCAGCTCTAGCGGAAGCTCCTACGAGCAGTACTTC. It codes for CASSSGSSYEQYF.

CDR3 amino acids: CAITGTGPYEQYF. CDR3 nucleotides: TGTGCCATAACCGGGACAGGACCCTACGAGCAGTACTTC. This rearrangement joins TRBV6-1 to TRBJ2-7, with 8 bases fitting TRBD1. The trim removed 10 bases at V and 2 bases at J, leaving 7 bases unmatched. CDR3 length: 13 residues. Germline assignment: CDR1 MNHNS and CDR2 SASEGT.

V gene TRBV6-5 combines with J gene TRBJ2-7, with D uncertain. V was clipped by 8 bases and J by 3 bases, with 2 bases between them. Germline V gene lookup returns CDR1 MNHEY and CDR2 SVGAGI. This CDR3 contains 9 residues. CDR3 residues: CASGYEQYF. In nucleotides, the CDR3 is TGTGCCAGCGGCTACGAGCAGTACTTC.

This clone appeared a few times. This chain joins TRBV2 and TRBJ1-2, with D perhaps TRBD1 (5 bases). Trimming took 8 bases from V and 4 from J, leaving 5 bases between them. The CDR3 length is 10 residues. Per the germline V gene, CDR1 is SNHLY and CDR2 is FYNNEI. In DNA form, the CDR3 reads TGTGCCAGCGGGGGCTATGGCTACACCTTC. Translating it yields CASGGYGYTF. Complete variable domain (other parts from reference TRBV2 and TRBJ1-2): EPEVTQTPSHQVTQMGQEVILRCVPISNHLYFYWYRQILGQKVEFLVSFYNNEISEKSEIFDDQFSVERPDGSNFTLKIRSTKLEDSAMYFCASGGYGYTFGSGTRLTVV.

This chain links TRBV7-6 with TRBJ1-1, with a weak D call TRBD1 (5 bases). The V gene's germline CDR1 is SGHVS and CDR2 FNYEAQ. There are 15 residues in the CDR3. Trimming shortened V by 3 bases and J by 1 base, and 12 bases separated the two germline ends. The CDR3 sequence is CASSFVDSPNTEAFF. The CDR3 coding sequence is TGTGCCAGCAGCTTCGTAGACAGCCCGAACACTGAAGCTTTCTTT.

The V call is TRBV7-8, the J call TRBJ2-1; D is ambiguous. The ends were cut back, 7 bases at V and 3 bases at J, with 13 bases in the middle. Per germline, CDR1 SGHVS and CDR2 FQNEAQ. This CDR3 contains 14 residues. DNA for the CDR3: TGTGCCAGCACTCGTGACCGCTTCTACAATGAGCAGTTCTTC. Encoded protein: CASTRDRFYNEQFF. Complete variable domain (other parts from reference TRBV7-8 and TRBJ2-1): GAGVSQSPRYKVAKRGQDVALRCDPISGHVSLFWYQQALGQGPEFLTYFQNEAQLDKSGLPSDRFFAERPEGSVSTLKIQRTQQEDSAVYLCASTRDRFYNEQFFGPGTRLTVL.

J is TRBJ1-2 and V is TRBV28, with D possibly being TRBD1 (5 bases). V dropped 7 bases and J dropped 5 bases, with 17 bases sitting between them. The CDR3 is 14 residues long. The germline CDR1 and CDR2 sequences are MDHEN and SYDVKM. Written as DNA, the CDR3 is TGTGCCAGCACCAGACCTGGGGGTTTTTATGGCTACACCTTC. It specifies CASTRPGGFYGYTF.

The chain carries TRBV7-6 and TRBJ1-1; 7 bases map to TRBD1. Germline CDR1 reads SGHVS; CDR2 reads FNYEAQ. The V segment lost 5 bases and the J segment 3 bases; nucleotides outside the gene matches: 9. This CDR3 is built from 15 residues. The CDR3 here is CASSDAQGMDTEAFF. The CDR3 nucleotides read TGTGCCAGCAGCGATGCACAGGGGATGGACACTGAAGCTTTCTTT.

The V and J genes are TRBV7-2 and TRBJ2-7, with 9 bases fitting TRBD2. The germline gives CDR1 SGHTA, CDR2 FQGNSA. The ends lost 0 bases at V and 2 bases at J; junction bases unmatched: 5. The length of the CDR3 is 16 residues. CDR3 loop: CASSLAKGTSTYEQYF. In DNA, the CDR3 is TGTGCCAGCAGCTTAGCGAAAGGGACTAGCACCTACGAGCAGTACTTC.

There are a few counts of this clone. The rearrangement links TRBV29-1 to TRBJ1-1; TRBD1 matches at 9 bases. Trimming at V came to 7 bases and at J to 3 bases, leaving 3 bases not matched to a gene. The CDR3 spans 12 residues. Looked up from germline, CDR1 is SQVTM and CDR2 is ANQGSEA. The CDR3 bases are TGCAGCGCTCGACAGGGGGACACTGAAGCTTTCTTT. It specifies CSARQGDTEAFF.

The chain carries TRBV5-1 and TRBJ2-1; the D is unclear. The CDR3 extends over 13 amino acids. Germline-derived CDR1 and CDR2 are SGHRS and YFSETQ. Trimming took off 0 bases at V and 2 bases at J, with 3 bases between the two ends. The CDR3: CASSLGAYNEQFF. The CDR3 nucleotides are TGCGCCAGCAGCTTGGGTGCCTACAATGAGCAGTTCTTC.

The chain's CDR3 is CASSLTSLTDTQYF. The CDR3 nucleotides read TGTGCCAGCAGTTTGACTAGCCTCACAGATACGCAGTATTTT. The V gene is TRBV28, the J gene TRBJ2-3; 7 bases are shared with TRBD2. The CDR3 loop spans 14 amino acids. The V gene end was trimmed by 3 bases and the J gene end by 2 bases; junction bases not matched to a gene: 2. Germline V gene lookup returns CDR1 MDHEN and CDR2 SYDVKM.

The rearrangement uses TRBV27 and TRBJ2-1, with TRBD2 matching 9 bases. The CDR3 spans 15 residues. In germline, CDR1 is MNHEY, CDR2 SMNVEV (reference sequence). Trimming at V came to 7 bases and at J to 5 bases, leaving 9 bases not matched to a gene. Here the CDR3 DNA reads TGTGCCAGCACCCGAGCGGGAGGTCTCCACAATGAGCAGTTCTTC. It encodes CASTRAGGLHNEQFF.

The V call is TRBV5-1, the J call TRBJ2-1, with 8 bases that match TRBD2. With V trimmed by 5 bases and J by 7 bases, 11 bases remained unmatched. Germline CDR1 is SGHRS and CDR2 is YFSETQ. This CDR3 has 15 amino acids. In nucleotides, the CDR3 is TGCGCCAGCAGGTTTACCGGGACTAGAATAAATGAGCAGTTCTTC. Amino acid sequence: CASRFTGTRINEQFF. Drawing the rest from reference TRBV5-1 and TRBJ2-1, the complete variable domain is KAGVTQTPRYLIKTRGQQVTLSCSPISGHRSVSWYQQTPGQGLQFLFEYFSETQRNKGNFPGRFSGRQFSNSRSEMNVSTLELGDSALYLCASRFTGTRINEQFFGPGTRLTVL.

The chain recombines TRBV10-3 with TRBJ1-2; a weak D match, TRBD1 (6 bases). V was cut by 7 bases and J by 8 bases, with 20 bases left in between. The CDR3 has 14 residues. Per germline, CDR1 ENHRY and CDR2 SYGVKD. CDR3 in amino acids: CAINELHGTYGYTF. The CDR3 nucleotides read TGTGCCATCAACGAACTACACGGGACATACGGCTACACCTTC.

The J gene is TRBJ1-4, the V gene TRBV2; D perhaps matches TRBD1 (5 bases). V gave up 4 bases and J gave up 4 bases, with 10 bases separating them. The CDR3 runs to 14 residues. CDR1 is SNHLY, CDR2 FYNNEI, per germline. In nucleotides, the CDR3 is TGTGCCAGCAGTGTTTGGGGGGTTAATGAAAAACTGTTTTTT. Translation: CASSVWGVNEKLFF.

The V gene is TRBV5-6, the J gene TRBJ1-1, with no clear D. The CDR3 spans 14 residues. Germline V gene sequence: CDR1 SGHDT, CDR2 YYEEEE. V was shortened by 4 bases and J by 5 bases, with 15 bases between the two germline ends. CDR3 in DNA: TGTGCCAGCAGCCCCGGACGGGCGGGAACTGAAGCTTTCTTT. The encoded protein is CASSPGRAGTEAFF.

The chain has TRBV5-1 and TRBJ2-2, with D uncertain. This CDR3 has 15 residues. Germline V lookup: CDR1 SGHRS, CDR2 YFSETQ. With 0 bases removed from V and 3 bases from J, the gap between germline ends came to 9 bases. The DNA of the CDR3 is TGCGCCAGCAGCTTGGGTGAAGGCTACACCGGGGAGCTGTTTTTT. Translating it yields CASSLGEGYTGELFF.

In this sample, this clone turned up a few times. The chain is built from TRBV4-1 and TRBJ1-6, with D perhaps TRBD1 (5 bases). This CDR3 has 13 amino acids. V lost 2 bases to trimming and J lost 13 bases, with 12 bases between them. Germline-derived CDR1 and CDR2 are MGHRA and YSYEKL. The CDR3 nucleotides read TGCGCCAGCAGCCAATTACAAGGGACCCCCCTCCACTTT. Translating it yields CASSQLQGTPLHF.

The chain employs TRBV5-1 and TRBJ2-3; D is possibly TRBD1 (5 bases). The CDR3 extends over 15 amino acids. Germline assignment: CDR1 SGHRS and CDR2 YFSETQ. V dropped 2 bases and J dropped 4 bases, with 14 bases sitting between them. This chain's CDR3 is CASSFLGASADTQYF. The CDR3 coding sequence is TGCGCCAGCAGCTTTCTAGGGGCCTCCGCAGATACGCAGTATTTT.